Detailed here is one T cell receptor beta chain. These data belong to a study of blood T cell repertoires in COVID-19. Study background: Samples came from the United States, Italy and Spain, spanning acute and convalescent COVID-19.

Original processing notes: Reference gene primer amplification gave estimated nucleated cell counts. Generated by immunoSEQ multiplex PCR, the TCRdb table keeps only in-frame clones and is missing some. The V and J calls and clone size were taken over from that table, and D and trimming were inferred from the DNA. The sample has approximately 59,000 clones; more than 80% are singletons. V was pared by 4 bases and J by 4 bases, with 11 bases of the junction left unmatched. CDR1 and CDR2 (germline): PRHDT, FYEKMQ (reference sequence). CDR3 length equals 16 residues. Seattle's enrolled individuals joined amid active infection and were then monitored longitudinally.

This TCR was sampled from a man between 60 and 70 years old with COVID-19, enrolled during active disease. The chain recombines TRBV13 with TRBJ2-5, with 8 bases fitting TRBD2. Sequenced: peripheral blood. In DNA form, the CDR3 reads TGTGCCAGCAGCTCCCCCCTCGGGGGGGCAAGAGAGACCCAGTACTTC. Translation: CASSSPLGGARETQYF.